Here is one T cell receptor (beta chain) with its context. Its antigen is still unknown. The entry originates in a study of vaccination effects on CD4 cells after COVID-19. CDR3 length: 18 residues. Germline V gives CDR1 SGHDT, CDR2 YYEEEE. The V gene end was trimmed by 10 bases and the J gene end by 7 bases; junction bases not matched to a gene: 23. After less than twelve days in culture, the CD4+ T cells were isolated. Either the mRNA-1273 or the BNT162b2 vaccine was given to participants as two doses. Profiled with immunoSEQ multiplex PCR; TCRdb holds only in-frame clones, not every one. The sample carries about 45,000 clones, around 70% recorded once.

Sequenced material: CD4+ T cells from PBMCs cultured without peptide, taken after COVID-19 vaccination. This sequence originates from a human donor who received a COVID-19 vaccine. The chain joins TRBV5-6 to TRBJ1-2; 12 bases fit TRBD1. The CDR3 loop is CAGYVFPGTGGLSSGYTF. CDR3 nucleotide sequence: TGTGCCGGCTATGTGTTCCCCGGGACAGGGGGCTTATCTAGTGGCTACACCTTC. Supplemented by reference TRBV5-6 and TRBJ1-2, the full variable domain reads DAGVTQSPTHLIKTRGQQVTLRCSPKSGHDTVSWYQQALGQGPQFIFQYYEEEERQRGNFPDRFSGHQFPNYSSELNVNALLLGDSALYLCAGYVFPGTGGLSSGYTFGSGTRLTVV.